The TCR beta chain under discussion was sequenced for a study of cytotoxic CD8 clonotypes in ibrutinib-treated CLL. Across the whole study: It was after a median about twelve months of treatment, range 6 to 36, that response samples were taken. Regarding the study as a whole: Shared public clonotypes were rare, and on treatment they either got smaller or stayed the same. At ibrutinib response, clonality increased, and at progression it declined back toward baseline.

The germline CDR1 and CDR2 sequences are SGDLS and YYNGEE. V lost 0 bases, J lost 2 bases, and 15 bases lay in between. CDR3 length: 17 amino acids. This clone appeared a single time. Its antigen remains unidentified. The method was immunoSEQ multiplex PCR; TCRdb's version includes in-frame clones alone and lacks a portion of them. The table includes over 150,000 clones, 72% detected once. The V call is TRBV9, the J call TRBJ1-3; a possible D gene is TRBD1 (5 bases). The clonotype was recovered from a human donor with chronic lymphocytic leukemia. The sample was PBMCs, taken after 24 months of ibrutinib treatment. DNA of the CDR3: TGTGCCAGCAGCGTAGAGGGCCCGGCAGGGACTGGAAACACCATATATTTT. It translates to CASSVEGPAGTGNTIYF.